This record looks at one T cell receptor beta chain sequence and its context. The antigen is undetermined. Profiled with immunoSEQ multiplex PCR; TCRdb holds only in-frame clones, not every one. The profile shows more than 65,000 clones, 88% of them singletons. The data are from a study of OX40 agonist ivuxolimab in advanced cancers. Across the study: Patients receiving dose escalation had hepatocellular carcinoma, melanoma, renal cell or head and neck cancer. In three patients, partial responses were observed, one with hepatocellular carcinoma and two with cutaneous melanoma.

The study, taken as a whole, reports: Expansion of clones was among the lowest in partial responders at 0.1-3.0 mg/kg. Both blood CD4+ and CD8+ T cells showed clonal growth by week 6 at 0.1 to 3.0 mg/kg.

This material consisted of CD4+ or CD8+ T cells sorted from blood, taken in a trial of the OX40 agonist ivuxolimab. This TCR came from an adult with an advanced solid tumor such as melanoma, head and neck, liver or kidney cancer.

Here the CDR3 reads CASSWGAGGTDTQYF. In DNA form, the CDR3 reads TGCGCCAGCAGCTGGGGAGCGGGGGGAACAGATACGCAGTATTTT. The rearrangement joins TRBV5-1 to TRBJ2-3; 9 bases are shared with TRBD2. The CDR3 length is 15 residues. The junction had 5 bases not matched to a gene; V was cut back by 3 bases and J by 3 bases. Germline assignment: CDR1 SGHRS and CDR2 YFSETQ. Using reference TRBV5-1 and TRBJ2-3 for the parts outside the CDR3, the full variable domain is KAGVTQTPRYLIKTRGQQVTLSCSPISGHRSVSWYQQTPGQGLQFLFEYFSETQRNKGNFPGRFSGRQFSNSRSEMNVSTLELGDSALYLCASSWGAGGTDTQYFGPGTRLTVL.